These T cell receptor beta chains were read from a single sample in a study of shared clonotypes between healthy human individuals. Assay: immunoSEQ multiplex PCR; the TCRdb copy retains only in-frame clones and omits some. This sample yields roughly 660,000 clones, of which 80% to 95% are seen a single time; around a third belongs to the top ten. The sample comprised memory CD8+ T cells from PBMCs. The receptors stem from a man aged 18 to 30 in good health. Some clones in this sample may be carry-over from other donors' samples. CDR3s include the opening cysteine and the closing phenylalanine or tryptophan. A D gene is named only where the DNA matches it firmly. Rows give clone size only sometimes, using once, few, many, or a class for an expanded clone.

d_gene	abundance	j_gene	v_gene	CDR3aa	CDR3nt
TRBD2	-	TRBJ2-3	TRBV27	CASSLGVPGRRTDTQYF	TGTGCCAGCAGTTTAGGTGTTCCCGGGAGGCGCACAGATACGCAGTATTTT
-	-	TRBJ2-7	TRBV5-6	CASSLRGVEQYF	TGTGCCAGCAGCCTCCGGGGCGTCGAGCAGTACTTC
-	-	TRBJ2-3	TRBV11-2	CASSLASSSTDTQYF	TGTGCCAGCAGCTTAGCTTCATCTAGCACAGATACGCAGTATTTT
-	few	TRBJ1-2	TRBV27	CASSPLGQIYGYTF	TGTGCCAGCAGTCCCTTGGGCCAGATCTATGGCTACACCTTC
TRBD1	-	TRBJ1-1	TRBV5-4	CASSWNGQGSTEAFF	TGTGCCAGCAGCTGGAATGGACAGGGGAGCACTGAAGCTTTCTTT
TRBD2	once	TRBJ2-1	TRBV7-9	CASSTLRTSGSYNEQFF	TGTGCCAGCAGCACCTTGAGGACTAGCGGTTCCTACAATGAGCAGTTCTTC
-	-	TRBJ1-1	TRBV19	CASRGRGLNTEAFF	TGTGCCAGTAGGGGTAGGGGTCTGAACACTGAAGCTTTCTTT
-	-	TRBJ2-7	TRBV28	CATSRASSLEQYF	TGTGCCACCTCCCGGGCCTCCTCTCTCGAGCAGTACTTC
TRBD2	-	TRBJ2-3	TRBV7-3	CASSSGTSGNQLTDTQYF	TGTGCCAGCAGCTCGGGGACTAGCGGGAATCAACTCACAGATACGCAGTATTTT
-	-	TRBJ1-1	TRBV28	CASSPHFGFMNTEAFF	TGTGCCAGCAGTCCCCACTTTGGGTTTATGAACACTGAAGCTTTCTTT
TRBD1	-	TRBJ2-5	TRBV28	CASSVVQGWQETQYF	TGTGCCAGCAGCGTCGTACAGGGGTGGCAAGAGACCCAGTACTTC
TRBD1	-	TRBJ2-2	TRBV7-3	CASSLGPRGYTGELFF	TGTGCCAGCAGCTTAGGACCCAGGGGGTACACCGGGGAGCTGTTTTTT
TRBD1	-	TRBJ2-2	TRBV5-1	CASSGTGGENTGELFF	TGCGCCAGCAGCGGGACAGGGGGAGAAAACACCGGGGAGCTGTTTTTT
-	-	TRBJ2-7	TRBV10-3	CAISEETGASYEQYF	TGTGCCATCAGTGAAGAAACGGGAGCATCCTACGAGCAGTACTTC
-	-	TRBJ1-1	TRBV28	CASSFVNTEAFF	TGTGCCAGCAGTTTTGTGAACACTGAAGCTTTCTTT
-	-	TRBJ2-1	TRBV11-3	CASSLDPSGTDNEQFF	TGTGCCAGCAGCTTAGATCCGTCAGGGACCGACAATGAGCAGTTCTTC